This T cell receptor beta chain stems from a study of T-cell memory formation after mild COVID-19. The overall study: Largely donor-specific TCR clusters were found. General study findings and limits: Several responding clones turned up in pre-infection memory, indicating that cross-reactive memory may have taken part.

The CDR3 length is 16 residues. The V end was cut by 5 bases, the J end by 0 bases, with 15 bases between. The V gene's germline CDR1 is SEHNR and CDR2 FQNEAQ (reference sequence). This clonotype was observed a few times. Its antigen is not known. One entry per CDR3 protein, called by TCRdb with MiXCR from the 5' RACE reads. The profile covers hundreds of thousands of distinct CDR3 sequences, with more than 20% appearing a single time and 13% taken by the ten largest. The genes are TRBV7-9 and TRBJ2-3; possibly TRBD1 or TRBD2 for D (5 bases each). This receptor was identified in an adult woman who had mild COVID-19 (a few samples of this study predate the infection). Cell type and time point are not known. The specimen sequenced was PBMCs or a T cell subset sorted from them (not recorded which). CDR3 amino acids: CASSPGRGTSTDTQYF. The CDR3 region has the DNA TGTGCCAGCAGCCCCGGACGGGGCACTAGCACAGATACGCAGTATTTT.